A selection of T cell receptor beta chains follows, all from one sample in a study of cytomegalovirus exposure and HLA in healthy donors. Measured with immunoSEQ multiplex PCR; TCRdb has only the in-frame clones, and not every one. The sample lists about 210,000 clones; roughly 79% were seen once. Sequencing was carried out using PBMCs. The receptors here all came from a male donor in good health and CMV-seronegative. Both conserved end residues are part of each CDR3. The D gene is left open where the match is weak. Not all rows give a size; the values are once, few, many and, for expanded clones, a class.

TRBJ1-4,-,-,TRBV7-8,CASSPLVGRGEKLFF,TGTGCCAGCAGCCCACTAGTGGGCCGGGGGGAAAAACTGTTTTTT
TRBJ1-1,-,-,TRBV20-1,CSAPGNAEAFF,TGCAGTGCCCCCGGGAACGCTGAAGCTTTCTTT
TRBJ1-2,-,-,TRBV7-3,CASSAGGRANGYTF,TGTGCCAGCAGCGCCGGGGGGAGGGCTAATGGCTACACCTTC
TRBJ1-2,-,-,TRBV27,CASSFSEFYGYTF,TGTGCCAGCAGTTTTTCGGAGTTCTATGGCTACACCTTC
TRBJ1-1,-,-,TRBV9,CASSVGGRGRPNTEAFF,TGTGCCAGCAGCGTAGGGGGCAGGGGACGACCAAACACTGAAGCTTTCTTT
TRBJ2-7,-,-,TRBV5-4,CASSTTTTYEQYF,TGTGCCAGCAGCACGACTACAACCTACGAGCAGTACTTC
TRBJ2-1,-,TRBD2,TRBV9,CASSTPQLAGPTNEQFF,TGTGCCAGCAGCACCCCCCAGCTAGCGGGTCCAACCAATGAGCAGTTCTTC
TRBJ2-7,-,-,TRBV27,CASNAPGTYEQYF,TGTGCCAGCAATGCCCCGGGAACCTACGAGCAGTACTTC
TRBJ2-5,-,TRBD1,TRBV10-3,CAISASTGGMETQYF,TGTGCCATCAGTGCCTCGACAGGGGGCATGGAGACCCAGTACTTC
TRBJ2-7,-,TRBD1,TRBV7-6,CASSQDRASYEQYF,TGTGCCAGCAGCCAAGACAGGGCCTCCTACGAGCAGTACTTC
TRBJ2-7,-,TRBD2,TRBV14,CASSQGLAYEQYF,TGTGCCAGCAGCCAGGGACTAGCCTACGAGCAGTACTTC
TRBJ1-4,few,TRBD1,TRBV18,CASSLTGQGTLQANEKLFF,TGTGCCAGCTCACTGACGGGACAGGGGACTTTACAAGCTAATGAAAAACTGTTTTTT
TRBJ2-7,-,-,TRBV27,CASSLSGAYEQYF,TGTGCCAGCAGTTTGAGTGGTGCTTACGAGCAGTACTTC
TRBJ1-3,few,-,TRBV11-2,CASSLDRGSGNTIYF,TGTGCCAGCAGCTTAGATCGGGGATCTGGAAACACCATATATTTT
TRBJ2-7,-,TRBD2,TRBV7-3,CASSPSSGLAGAYEQYF,TGTGCCAGCAGCCCCTCCTCCGGACTAGCGGGAGCCTACGAGCAGTACTTC
TRBJ1-2,-,TRBD1,TRBV6-1,CASTLTGGGYGYTF,TGTGCCAGCACCCTCACAGGGGGCGGCTATGGCTACACCTTC
TRBJ2-7,once,-,TRBV21-1,CASSPRGEALTSYEQYF,TGTGCCAGCAGCCCCCGAGGAGAGGCCCTTACTTCCTACGAGCAGTACTTC
TRBJ1-2,-,-,TRBV6-5,CASQGLNYGYTF,TGTGCCAGCCAGGGCTTAAACTATGGCTACACCTTC
TRBJ2-3,-,TRBD2,TRBV13,CASSLVSLAGYTDTQYF,TGTGCCAGCAGCTTAGTTTCCCTAGCGGGGTACACAGATACGCAGTATTTT
TRBJ1-1,few,-,TRBV5-1,CASSLAPGSSMNTEAFF,TGCGCCAGCAGCTTGGCACCGGGGAGTTCTATGAACACTGAAGCTTTCTTT
TRBJ1-4,-,TRBD1,TRBV9,CASSVGSGTGSLNEKLFF,TGTGCCAGCAGCGTAGGCTCCGGGACAGGGAGCCTTAATGAAAAACTGTTTTTT
TRBJ2-2,-,-,TRBV7-2,CASSPGLNTGELFF,TGTGCCAGCAGCCCGGGACTTAACACCGGGGAGCTGTTTTTT
TRBJ1-1,-,TRBD1,TRBV28,CASSPQGARRTEAFF,TGTGCCAGCAGTCCGCAGGGGGCGCGTCGTACTGAAGCTTTCTTT
TRBJ2-2,-,TRBD2,TRBV11-2,CASSLGLATVGELFF,TGTGCCAGCAGCTTAGGACTAGCGACGGTCGGGGAGCTGTTTTTT
TRBJ2-1,-,TRBD2,TRBV7-9,CASSLTSGSRDEQFF,TGTGCCAGCAGCTTAACTAGCGGGTCGAGGGATGAGCAGTTCTTC
TRBJ2-7,-,-,TRBV4-1,CASSQDLGGGVWEQYF,TGCGCCAGCAGCCAAGATTTAGGAGGGGGCGTGTGGGAGCAGTACTTC
TRBJ1-2,-,-,TRBV9,CASSVDSQGGDYGYTF,TGTGCCAGCAGCGTAGACTCACAGGGAGGGGACTATGGCTACACCTTC
TRBJ2-7,-,TRBD1,TRBV5-4,CASSRDSSHEQYF,TGTGCCAGCAGCCGGGACAGCAGCCACGAGCAGTACTTC
TRBJ1-1,-,TRBD1,TRBV27,CASTGQGATEAFF,TGTGCCAGCACCGGACAGGGAGCTACTGAAGCTTTCTTT
TRBJ2-4,once,TRBD2,TRBV6-5,CASSSPSGGAKNIQYF,TGTGCCAGCAGTTCCCCTAGCGGGGGAGCCAAAAACATTCAGTACTTC
TRBJ2-5,few,TRBD1,TRBV10-3,CAIRSTGAGETQYF,TGTGCCATCAGATCGACAGGGGCTGGGGAGACCCAGTACTTC
TRBJ1-5,-,-,TRBV4-1,CASSLGPTGHQPQHF,TGCGCCAGCAGCCTCGGACCAACAGGGCATCAGCCCCAGCATTTT
TRBJ2-7,-,TRBD1,TRBV9,CASSVGQGASYEQYF,TGTGCCAGCAGCGTCGGACAGGGGGCCTCCTACGAGCAGTACTTC
TRBJ1-4,-,TRBD1,TRBV19,CASSRTGGEEKLFF,TGTGCCAGTAGCCGGACAGGGGGCGAAGAAAAACTGTTTTTT
TRBJ1-5,-,TRBD1,TRBV5-8,CASSPDRVGQPQHF,TGTGCCAGCAGCCCGGACAGGGTTGGTCAGCCCCAGCATTTT
TRBJ2-7,once,TRBD1,TRBV7-2,CASSKVGGQGYEQYF,TGTGCCAGCAGCAAAGTCGGGGGACAGGGCTACGAGCAGTACTTC
TRBJ2-3,once,TRBD1,TRBV6-5,CASRRQGMADTQYF,TGTGCCAGCAGACGACAGGGGATGGCAGATACGCAGTATTTT
TRBJ1-1,-,-,TRBV19,CASSLRGAEAFF,TGTGCCAGTAGTCTCAGGGGAGCTGAAGCTTTCTTT
TRBJ2-1,-,-,TRBV5-4,CASSLESSGEQFF,TGTGCCAGCAGCTTGGAATCCTCAGGTGAGCAGTTCTTC
TRBJ2-7,-,TRBD2,TRBV7-2,CASSLRASGTSYEQYF,TGTGCCAGCAGCTTAAGGGCTAGCGGGACCTCCTACGAGCAGTACTTC
TRBJ2-5,-,-,TRBV27,CASSHTGRGETQYF,TGTGCCAGCAGTCACACAGGACGAGGAGAGACCCAGTACTTC
TRBJ1-3,-,TRBD1,TRBV19,CASSSGTGIPPTYF,TGTGCCAGTAGTTCCGGGACAGGGATACCACCGACATATTTT
TRBJ2-3,-,-,TRBV27,CATCRQRTTDTQYF,TGTGCCACCTGCAGACAGCGAACCACAGATACGCAGTATTTT
TRBJ1-1,-,-,TRBV28,CASSMDGGGTEAFF,TGTGCCAGCAGTATGGACGGGGGAGGTACTGAAGCTTTCTTT
TRBJ2-7,-,TRBD2,TRBV7-2,CASSLAGGPNEQYF,TGTGCCAGCAGCTTAGCGGGAGGGCCTAACGAGCAGTACTTC
TRBJ2-7,-,TRBD1,TRBV9,CASRDRENSYAQYF,TGTGCCAGCCGGGACAGGGAGAATTCCTACGCGCAGTACTTC
TRBJ1-5,few,TRBD1,TRBV25-1,CAIRGQGEPDQPQHF,TGTGCCATCCGCGGACAGGGGGAACCCGATCAGCCCCAGCATTTT
TRBJ2-7,-,-,TRBV9,CASSVFSPFPGEQYF,TGTGCCAGCAGCGTATTTTCTCCCTTTCCGGGCGAGCAGTACTTC
TRBJ1-1,-,TRBD1,TRBV9,CASSPRTGRVNTEAFF,TGTGCCAGCAGCCCTAGGACAGGGCGGGTGAACACTGAAGCTTTCTTT
TRBJ1-1,-,-,TRBV9,CASSASGQGRNTEAFF,TGTGCCAGCAGCGCCAGTGGTCAAGGGAGGAACACTGAAGCTTTCTTT
TRBJ1-4,-,TRBD1,TRBV28,CASSPRQGGTEKLFF,TGTGCCAGCAGTCCCAGACAGGGAGGCACAGAAAAACTGTTTTTT
TRBJ2-7,-,TRBD1,TRBV29-1,CSVADRGPYEQYF,TGCAGCGTGGCAGACAGGGGGCCCTACGAGCAGTACTTC
TRBJ1-5,once,TRBD1,TRBV5-6,CASSLPGGQPQHF,TGTGCCAGCAGCTTACCAGGGGGTCAGCCCCAGCATTTT
TRBJ2-1,-,TRBD2,TRBV28,CASSFALAGGNLYEQFF,TGTGCCAGCAGTTTTGCACTAGCGGGAGGTAACTTGTATGAGCAGTTCTTC
TRBJ2-5,-,-,TRBV11-3,CASSLPTTPLYF,TGTGCCAGCAGCCTCCCGACTACTCCTCTGTACTTC